The clone carrying this T cell receptor beta chain was detected once. Distinct nucleotide sequences in the sample also encode this CDR3. The germline V gene encodes CDR1 KGHSH and CDR2 LQKENI. Trimming pared 3 bases from V and 4 bases from J, leaving 6 bases between. This CDR3 has 12 residues. This sample was included in a study of blood T cell repertoires in COVID-19. Study-level background: Samples came from the United States, Italy and Spain, spanning acute and convalescent COVID-19. Nucleic acid was either cDNA or gDNA, and it came from T cells, B-cell-depleted T cells, or PBMCs.

Per the authors' pipeline: The assay estimated nucleated cells by amplifying reference gene primers. TCRdb's table, derived via immunoSEQ multiplex PCR, lists solely in-frame clones and lacks some. V, J and clone size reflect that table, while D and trimming were determined from the DNA. The sample has 130,000 to 150,000 clones; approximately 80% are singletons. The sequence was obtained from a woman between 40 and 50 years old with active or convalescent COVID-19. This sequence joins TRBV18 and TRBJ2-5; tentative D call: TRBD1 (5 bases). The sequencing sample was made of peripheral blood. DNA of the CDR3: TGTGCCAGCTCACCCGACAGAGAGACCCAGTACTTC. Its protein is CASSPDRETQYF.